These T cell receptor beta chains were read from a single sample in a study of T cell repertoires in breast cancer. TCRdb reanalysed the emulsion pairing reads using MiXCR and keeps one entry per CDR3 protein. Seen here are about 280 distinct CDR3 sequences, 30% to 35% observed once, and the top ten hold around 91%. The specimen was CD8+ T cells. The origin of the receptors is a pool of human donors with breast cancer or a healthy control (not recorded which). Each CDR3 is given with its conserved first and last residue. The order of the fields is J gene, D gene, V gene, clone size, CDR3 DNA, CDR3 protein. A D gene is named only where the DNA matches it firmly. For some rows the clone size is stated as once, few or many, or as a class when expanded; others skip it.

TRBJ1-6,NA,TRBV7-2,few,TGCGTCAGTAGCTTAGAGTTATATTCACCCCTCCACTTT,CVSSLELYSPLHF
TRBJ2-7,NA,TRBV28,medium-sized,TGTGCCAGCAGCTTCGCCATGGACAGCTCCTACGAGCAGTACTTC,CASSFAMDSSYEQYF
TRBJ1-3,NA,TRBV7-6,medium-sized,TGTGCCAGCAGCTTAGGTATCGGCACCCTCTCTGGAAACACCATATATTTT,CASSLGIGTLSGNTIYF
TRBJ1-1,NA,TRBV7-6,NA,TGTGTCAGCAGCTTAGGACGCAGCACTGGAGATTTCTTT,CVSSLGRSTGDFF
TRBJ2-7,TRBD2,TRBV5-3,medium-sized,TGTGCCAGCAGCCCGGGACTAGCCCCCAGGGAGCAGTACTTC,CASSPGLAPREQYF
TRBJ2-3,NA,TRBV7-2,NA,TGTGCCAGCAGCTTAGAAAGGTTTATAGATACGCAGTATTTT,CASSLERFIDTQYF
TRBJ1-1,TRBD1,TRBV7-3,medium-sized,TGTGCCAGCAGCTTGACAGGGGGCATGAACACTGAAGCTTTCTTT,CASSLTGGMNTEAFF
TRBJ1-5,NA,TRBV7-2,medium-sized,TGTGCCAGCAGCTTAGCGCTACAGGGCAATCAGCCCCAGCATTTT,CASSLALQGNQPQHF
TRBJ2-6,NA,TRBV6-1,few,TGTGCCAGCAGTTACAGCTCTGGGGCCAACGTCCTGACTTTC,CASSYSSGANVLTF
TRBJ1-2,NA,TRBV7-3,NA,TGTGCCAGCAGCTTTGACGGGGGCTATGGCAACACCTTC,CASSFDGGYGNTF
TRBJ2-5,TRBD2,TRBV7-9,once,TGTGCCAGCAGCAAATTTATCGGAGATAGCGGGGGCCAGGAGTACTTC,CASSKFIGDSGGQEYF
TRBJ2-1,NA,TRBV28,NA,TGTGCCACACTAGCTGCCTACAATGAGCAGTTCTTC,CATLAAYNEQFF
TRBJ2-2,NA,TRBV7-4,many,TGTTCTATCAGCCCACGGGCGAACACCGGGGAGCTGTTTTTT,CSISPRANTGELFF
TRBJ2-7,TRBD1,TRBV7-6,medium-sized,TGTGCCAGCAGCGTCCGGGACAGCTCCTACGAGCAGTACTTC,CASSVRDSSYEQYF
TRBJ1-6,NA,TRBV7-3,hyperexpanded,TGTGCCAGCAGCTTAACTGAAGGAGGAAATTCACCCCTCCACTTT,CASSLTEGGNSPLHF
TRBJ1-2,NA,TRBV7-3,NA,TGTGCCAGCAGATTTAACGGGTGCTATGGCTACACCTTC,CASRFNGCYGYTF
TRBJ1-6,NA,TRBV7-2,few,TGTGCTAGCAGCTTAGTGCTATATTCACCCCTCCACTTT,CASSLVLYSPLHF
TRBJ1-2,NA,TRBV7-3,NA,TGTACCAGCAGCTTAAACGGGGGCTGTAGCTACACCTTC,CTSSLNGGCSYTF
TRBJ2-2,NA,TRBV7-3,NA,TGTGCCGGCAGCACACCTAGCGAGGGAACCGGGGAGCTGTTTTTT,CAGSTPSEGTGELFF
TRBJ1-5,NA,TRBV7-2,few,TGTGCCGGCAGCTTAGCGCTGCAGGGCAATCAGCCCCAGCATTTT,CAGSLALQGNQPQHF
TRBJ1-2,NA,TRBV7-3,few,TGTGCCAGCAGCTTAAACGGGGGCTATTGCTTCACCTTT,CASSLNGGYCFTF
TRBJ2-1,NA,TRBV6-8,NA,TGTGCCAGCAAAGGGGGGGCCATTAACAGTGAGCAGTTCTTC,CASKGGAINSEQFF
TRBJ1-6,NA,TRBV7-8,NA,TGTGCGAGCAGCTTAGAGTTATATTCAACCCTCCCATTT,CASSLELYSTLPF
TRBJ1-4,NA,TRBV10-1,NA,TGCGCCAGCAGTGCAGACAGGTCTGAAACGTTTTTT,CASSADRSETFF
TRBJ1-2,NA,TRBV7-3,NA,TGTGCCGGCAGCTTGAACGGGGGCTACGGCTACACCTTC,CAGSLNGGYGYTF
TRBJ2-5,TRBD2,TRBV7-9,few,TGTGCCAGCAGCAAAATTATCGGAGATAGCGGGGGCAAGGAGTACTTC,CASSKIIGDSGGKEYF
TRBJ1-2,NA,TRBV7-3,NA,TGTGCCCGCAGCTTAAACGGGGGCTTTGGCTTCACCTTT,CARSLNGGFGFTF
TRBJ2-1,NA,TRBV7-6,many,TGTGCCAGCAGCTTGTGCAATGAGCAGTTCTTC,CASSLCNEQFF